These 18 T cell receptor beta chains came from one sample sequenced in a study of early T cells in non-severe SARS-CoV-2 infection (dated by TCRdb to the early 2020s). Libraries were made using 5' RACE. Sequencing relied on a NextSeq 500. TCRdb reprocessed the public reads (quality trimming at Q25 with fastp, clone calling with MiXCR) and kept in-frame beta chains. Each entry merges the rows of one CDR3 protein and shows their most common DNA and genes. The sample contains tens of thousands of distinct CDR3 sequences, under 15% of them found a single time. Roughly 4% of the sample is taken by the ten largest. Material for sequencing was whole blood. These receptor sequences come from an adult who was a healthcare worker with PCR-confirmed SARS-CoV-2 infection or an uninfected control (not recorded which).

This clonotype was seen a few times. V gene TRBV28 combines with J gene TRBJ2-7, with 7 bases matching TRBD2. Germline V gives CDR1 MDHEN, CDR2 SYDVKM. The length of the CDR3 is 12 residues. V lost 11 bases, J lost 2 bases, and 6 bases stayed unmatched. The CDR3 protein is CAAGTTPYEQYF. The CDR3 DNA follows: TGTGCCGCCGGGACTACTCCCTACGAGCAGTACTTC.

V gene TRBV20-1 combines with J gene TRBJ1-5; D remains ambiguous. The CDR3 is 13 amino acids. Germline CDR1 DFQATT, CDR2 SNEGSKA (reference sequence). V lost 3 bases to trimming and J lost 6 bases, with 12 bases between them. CDR3 bases: TGCAGTGCTAGGGGTTTGTTCAGTCAGCCCCAGCATTTT. It codes for CSARGLFSQPQHF.

This clonotype was observed many times. This chain joins TRBV29-1 and TRBJ1-1, with 9 bases identical to TRBD1. Germline CDR1 is SQVTM and CDR2 is ANQGSEA. J lost 10 bases, V lost 6 bases, and 9 bases had no gene match. This CDR3 spans 12 amino acids. The CDR3 DNA is TGCAGCGTCGAGGGACAGGGTAACGGAGCTTTCTTT. This codes for CSVEGQGNGAFF.

This clonotype turned up a few times. V and J are TRBV11-2 and TRBJ2-2; the D gene is possibly TRBD2 (5 bases). CDR1 SGHAT and CDR2 FQNNGV come from the germline V gene. V gave up 2 bases and J gave up 6 bases, with 16 bases separating them. The CDR3 has 16 amino acids. In DNA form, the CDR3 reads TGTGCCAGCAGCTTATTTGGTGACGGACTGTCCGGGGAGCTGTTTTTT. Translated: CASSLFGDGLSGELFF.

In this sample, this clonotype turned up many times. The rearrangement uses TRBV20-1 and TRBJ1-3; tentatively, D is TRBD1 (6 bases). Germline CDR1 reads DFQATT; CDR2 reads SNEGSKA (reference sequence). The germline V and J ends were trimmed by 5 bases and 3 bases, with 17 bases remaining between them. CDR3 length: 15 residues. CDR3 DNA sequence: TGCAGTGCTGGCCTTCCGGGACAACTTGGAAACACCATATATTTT. Its protein is CSAGLPGQLGNTIYF.

The rearrangement joins TRBV6-5 to TRBJ2-7, with 10 bases matching TRBD2. The junction had 6 bases not matched to a gene; V was cut back by 1 base and J by 0 bases. Germline assignment: CDR1 MNHEY and CDR2 SVGAGI. This CDR3 spans 17 amino acids. CDR3 nucleotides: TGTGCCAGCAGTTACTATCGGAGCGGGAGGGCCTCCTACGAGCAGTACTTC. Translated: CASSYYRSGRASYEQYF.

The V and J genes are TRBV27 and TRBJ2-7; TRBD2 might be the D (5 bases). The length of the CDR3 is 13 residues. Germline CDR1 is MNHEY and CDR2 is SMNVEV (reference sequence). The V and J ends lost 3 bases and 2 bases respectively, with 8 bases between them. CDR3 sequence reads: CASSLGSPYEQYF. The CDR3 nucleotides are TGTGCCAGCAGTTTGGGGAGCCCCTACGAGCAGTACTTC.

The V gene is TRBV14, the J gene TRBJ1-4; D gene uncertain. V lost 3 bases, J lost 4 bases, and 3 bases lay in between. Germline V lookup: CDR1 SGHDN, CDR2 FVKESK. CDR3 length: 12 amino acids. The CDR3 loop reads CASSQGNEKLFF. In nucleotides, the CDR3 is TGTGCCAGCAGCCAGGGTAATGAAAAACTGTTTTTT.

This clonotype appeared many times. V and J are TRBV10-1 and TRBJ2-3; 7 nucleotides agree with TRBD2. With V trimmed by 3 bases and J by 5 bases, 8 bases remained unmatched. CDR1 is WNHNN, CDR2 SYGVQD, per germline (reference sequence). CDR3 length: 15 residues. The CDR3 here is CASSDLAGVVDTQYF. The CDR3 nucleotides are TGCGCCAGCAGTGACTTGGCGGGAGTTGTAGATACGCAGTATTTT.

This clonotype occurred many times. V and J are TRBV9 and TRBJ2-1; 8 bases are a match to TRBD2. The CDR3 consists of 17 residues. The ends lost 0 bases at V and 7 bases at J; junction bases unmatched: 12. Germline CDR1 and CDR2: SGDLS and YYNGEE. The CDR3 DNA sequence: TGTGCCAGCAGCGTAGTAGGAGCGGGAGTGTCGGGAAATGAGCAGTTCTTC. Translation gives CASSVVGAGVSGNEQFF.

This clonotype was seen a few times. The rearrangement links TRBV7-2 to TRBJ2-1; 7 positions agree with TRBD2. V shed 5 bases and J 1 base; nucleotides not matched to a gene: 5. The CDR3 contains 15 residues. Germline CDR1 reads SGHTA; CDR2 reads FQGNSA. The CDR3 sequence: CASSLKRGSYNEQFF. Here the CDR3 DNA reads TGTGCCAGCAGCCTTAAGCGGGGATCCTACAATGAGCAGTTCTTC.

This clonotype was counted at least ten times. This chain links TRBV7-6 with TRBJ2-1; 10 bases fit TRBD1. V lost 5 bases and J lost 2; bases outside the gene matches: 3. The germline V gene encodes CDR1 SGHVS and CDR2 FNYEAQ. The CDR3 runs to 15 residues. CDR3 coding DNA: TGTGCCAGCAGCCCCGGGACAGGGGCCTACAATGAGCAGTTCTTC. Its translation: CASSPGTGAYNEQFF.

This rearrangement joins TRBV28 to TRBJ2-2; TRBD2 matches 14 bases. The CDR3 is 17 residues long. CDR1 and CDR2 from the germline V gene are MDHEN and SYDVKM. V gave up 0 bases and J gave up 6 bases; unmatched junction bases: 3. CDR3 sequence: CASSLWRLAGGPGELFF. DNA of the CDR3: TGTGCCAGCAGTTTATGGCGACTAGCGGGAGGGCCCGGGGAGCTGTTTTTT. The variable domain in full, completed from reference TRBV28 and TRBJ2-2, reads DVKVTQSSRYLVKRTGEKVFLECVQDMDHENMFWYRQDPGLGLRLIYFSYDVKMKEKGDIPEGYSVSREKKERFSLILESASTNQTSMYLCASSLWRLAGGPGELFFGEGSRLTVL.

In its sample, this clonotype was seen a few times. The chain is built from TRBV20-1 and TRBJ2-5; no definite D call. The CDR3 runs 14 residues. Germline CDR1 and CDR2: DFQATT and SNEGSKA (reference sequence). V lost 3 bases, J lost 4 bases, and 15 bases lay in between. CDR3: CSARPERWRETQYF. The CDR3 DNA reads as TGCAGTGCTAGGCCCGAGAGGTGGCGAGAGACCCAGTACTTC.

The sample holds many counts of this clonotype. The chain is built from TRBV7-2 and TRBJ1-5, with 7 bases lining up with TRBD1. The CDR3 length is 15 residues. The germline CDR1 and CDR2 sequences are SGHTA and FQGNSA. Trimming cost V 5 bases and J 1 base; bases outside gene matches: 5. The CDR3 DNA reads TGTGCCAGCAGCGCCCAGGGGGTAAGCAATCAGCCCCAGCATTTT. This gives the protein CASSAQGVSNQPQHF.

This chain connects TRBV18 to TRBJ1-5, with D hard to call. The CDR3 is made up of 16 amino acids. V shed 1 base and J shed 2 bases, with 12 bases lying between them. Per the germline V gene, CDR1 is KGHSH and CDR2 is LQKENI. The CDR3 is CASSPLMSEGNQPQHF. CDR3 bases: TGTGCCAGCTCACCACTTATGAGTGAGGGCAATCAGCCCCAGCATTTT.

This clonotype was counted at least ten times. The chain is built from TRBV5-5 and TRBJ2-7, with a weak D call TRBD2 (5 bases). V shed 4 bases and J shed 4 bases, with 21 bases lying between them. CDR3 length: 16 residues. The V gene's germline CDR1 is SGHKS and CDR2 YYEKEE (reference sequence). CDR3 sequence (DNA): TGTGCCAGCAGCCTGGGAGAGGGCTCGAAACAGTACGAGCAGTACTTC. It yields the protein CASSLGEGSKQYEQYF.

In this sample, this clonotype turned up many times. V gene TRBV18 combines with J gene TRBJ1-2, with a tentative D call TRBD1 (6 bases). This CDR3 has 13 amino acids. The ends were cut back, 3 bases at V and 6 bases at J, with 11 bases in the middle. Germline V CDR1 and CDR2: KGHSH, LQKENI. CDR3 loop: CASSPYREDGYTF. The CDR3 DNA sequence: TGTGCCAGCTCACCCTACAGGGAAGATGGCTACACCTTC.